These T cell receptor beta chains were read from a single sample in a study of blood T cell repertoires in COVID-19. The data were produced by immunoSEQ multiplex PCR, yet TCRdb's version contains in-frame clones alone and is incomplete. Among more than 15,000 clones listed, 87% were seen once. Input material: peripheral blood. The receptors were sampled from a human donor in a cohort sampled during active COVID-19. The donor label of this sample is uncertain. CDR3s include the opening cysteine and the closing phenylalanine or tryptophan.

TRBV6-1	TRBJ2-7	CASSGSWGATSGTSYEQYF
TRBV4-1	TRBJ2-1	CASSRKGWTSGLSYNEQFF
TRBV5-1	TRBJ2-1	CASRIPGTSGRASYNEQFF
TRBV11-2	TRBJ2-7	CASSPLAVSSYEQYF
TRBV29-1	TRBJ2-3	CSVEPLGDTQYF
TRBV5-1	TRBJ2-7	CASSLGPGEAYEQYF
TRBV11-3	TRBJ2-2	CASSLGLITGELFF
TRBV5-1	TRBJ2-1	CASSLPESGAEAYNEQFF
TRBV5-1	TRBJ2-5	CASRPGPEAGETQYF
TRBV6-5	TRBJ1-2	CASSYSAGPRGGGYTF
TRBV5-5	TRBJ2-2	CASSLVARGRFNTGELFF
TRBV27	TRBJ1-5	CASRPSQGGQPQHF
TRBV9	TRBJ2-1	CASSAQDLAGDYNEQFF
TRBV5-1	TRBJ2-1	CASSWEGTSLLNEQFF
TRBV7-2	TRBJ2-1	CASSLGLGYNEQFF
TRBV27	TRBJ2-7	CASSFGLRYEQYF
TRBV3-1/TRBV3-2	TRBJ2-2	CASSQSPRRNTGELFF
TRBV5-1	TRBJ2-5	CASSLYPTGDAETQYF
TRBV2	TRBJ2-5	CASSGEGEETQYF
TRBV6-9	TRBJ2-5	CASSYPGGGGWKTQYF
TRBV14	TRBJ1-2	CASSQAGPLPGYTF
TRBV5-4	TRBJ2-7	CASRGTSGSPYEQYF
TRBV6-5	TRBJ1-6	CASSYGTGGDSPLHF
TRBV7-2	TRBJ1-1	CASSLFGQGRTEAFF
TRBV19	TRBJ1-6	CATQDRVDSPLHF
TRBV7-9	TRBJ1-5	CASSSGTKARWNQPQHF
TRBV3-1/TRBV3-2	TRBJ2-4	CASRSDPRDIQYF
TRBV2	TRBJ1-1	CASSVEGTEAFF
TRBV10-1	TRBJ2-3	CASSENPAGTDTQYF
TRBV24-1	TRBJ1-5	CATSDLYRTGNQPQHF
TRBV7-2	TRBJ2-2	CASSTQTVTGTGELFF
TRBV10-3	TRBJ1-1	CASDGEQTGTEAFF
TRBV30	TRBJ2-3	CASGLAGAPTDTQYF
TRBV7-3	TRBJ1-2	CASSPDPGYGYTF
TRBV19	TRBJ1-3	CASSIGRSSGNTIYF
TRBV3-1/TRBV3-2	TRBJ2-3	CASSQNLGRDYTDTQYF